This T cell receptor (beta chain) was recovered during a study of cytomegalovirus exposure and HLA in healthy donors. For this clone: Its antigen remains unknown.

The study, taken as a whole, reports: In a later analysis, a missense DCLRE1C variant was linked to TCR beta V- and J-gene trimming.

13 Jbeta primers and 60 Vbeta primers were used for the PCR. Profiled with immunoSEQ multiplex PCR; TCRdb holds only in-frame clones, not every one. The data contain roughly 130,000 clones, roughly 62% of them singletons. V was clipped by 5 bases and J by 6 bases; unmatched bases: 4. Germline V gene data show CDR1 as SGHTA and CDR2 as FQGTGA. The CDR3 sequence is 13 residues long. The receptor was isolated from a male donor in good health and CMV-seronegative. This chain connects TRBV7-3 to TRBJ2-1, with 7 bases aligning to TRBD2. Sequenced sample: PBMCs. CDR3: CASSPPGGNEQFF. For the CDR3, the DNA is TGTGCCAGCAGCCCCCCGGGGGGCAATGAGCAGTTCTTC.